Described below is a single TCR beta chain sequence and its context. The sample is drawn from a study of T cell responses to AZD1222 COVID-19 vaccine. Generated by immunoSEQ multiplex PCR, the TCRdb table keeps only in-frame clones and is missing some. The data hold approximately 110,000 clones, with approximately 92% observed a single time. The input for sequencing was peripheral blood, taken 28 days after the second AZD1222 dose. The receptor's source is an adult who received the AZD1222 COVID-19 vaccine.

The chain's CDR3 is CASSPRQGDEQYF. The CDR3 nucleotides read TGTGCCAGCTCCCCTAGACAGGGAGACGAGCAGTACTTC. The chain employs TRBV18 and TRBJ2-7; 7 positions match TRBD1. The trim removed 6 bases at V and 5 bases at J, leaving 7 bases unmatched. The CDR3 extends over 13 amino acids. The V gene's germline CDR1 is KGHSH and CDR2 LQKENI.